A selection of T cell receptor beta chains follows, all from one sample in a study of early T cells in non-severe SARS-CoV-2 infection. TCRdb recomputed calls from the 5' RACE reads with MiXCR, one row per CDR3 protein. This sample has around 57,000 distinct CDR3 sequences, with about 6% found just once. The specimen comprised whole blood, sampled at baseline. The receptors were sampled from an adult who was a healthcare worker with PCR-confirmed SARS-CoV-2 infection or an uninfected control (not recorded which). The CDR3 runs from the conserved cysteine through the conserved F or W. Each record gives: clone size, CDR3 length, V gene, D gene, J gene, CDR3 protein, CDR3 DNA. A D gene is named only where the DNA matches it firmly. Only part of the rows carry a size: once, few, many, or a class if the clone is expanded.

many	11	TRBV28	-	TRBJ2-5	CASSLRETQYF	TGTGCCAGCAGTTTACGAGAGACCCAGTACTTC
many	13	TRBV7-9	TRBD1	TRBJ2-7	CASSLTGTHEQYF	TGTGCCAGCAGCTTGACAGGGACGCACGAGCAGTACTTC
few	13	TRBV27	TRBD1	TRBJ1-1	CASSWTGETEAFF	TGTGCCAGCAGTTGGACAGGGGAAACTGAAGCTTTCTTT
many	14	TRBV28	-	TRBJ1-2	CASSFDSSVYGYTF	TGTGCCAGCAGTTTTGACAGCTCCGTCTATGGCTACACCTTC
-	15	TRBV20-1	TRBD2	TRBJ2-3	CSARRLAGGTDTQYF	TGCAGTGCTCGCAGACTAGCGGGAGGCACAGATACGCAGTATTTT
many	15	TRBV20-1	TRBD2	TRBJ2-1	CSAKPTSGSNDEQFF	TGCAGTGCTAAGCCCACTAGCGGGAGTAACGATGAGCAGTTCTTC
many	13	TRBV2	-	TRBJ1-2	CASEAGEKGGYTF	TGTGCCAGCGAGGCAGGGGAGAAGGGTGGCTACACCTTC
few	13	TRBV28	TRBD2	TRBJ2-7	CASRIPSGYEQYF	TGTGCCAGCAGGATCCCTAGCGGCTACGAGCAGTACTTC
many	13	TRBV19	-	TRBJ2-7	CASSLGLYYEQYF	TGTGCCAGTAGTCTGGGACTCTACTACGAGCAGTACTTC
many	15	TRBV20-1	TRBD2	TRBJ2-7	CSARAGLASSYEQYF	TGCAGTGCTAGAGCCGGACTAGCGTCCTCCTACGAGCAGTACTTC
few	15	TRBV28	TRBD1	TRBJ2-3	CASSPGTASTDTQYF	TGTGCCAGCAGCCCAGGGACAGCTAGCACAGATACGCAGTATTTT
many	13	TRBV6-5	-	TRBJ2-6	CASSYTGANVLTF	TGTGCCAGCAGTTACACTGGGGCCAACGTCCTGACTTTC
few	16	TRBV5-1	-	TRBJ2-5	CASSLGSGRGGETQYF	TGCGCCAGCAGCTTGGGATCAGGACGCGGAGGGGAGACCCAGTACTTC
few	15	TRBV27	-	TRBJ1-2	CASSPWQQPIYGYTF	TGTGCCAGCAGTCCCTGGCAACAACCCATCTATGGCTACACCTTC
many	14	TRBV28	-	TRBJ1-5	CASNIGGENQPQHF	TGTGCCAGCAATATTGGGGGGGAAAATCAGCCCCAGCATTTT
many	12	TRBV12-3/TRBV12-4	-	TRBJ1-1	CASSTRDTEAFF	TGTGCCAGCAGTACGCGGGACACTGAAGCTTTCTTT
many	14	TRBV20-1	TRBD1	TRBJ1-1	CSAREDRGRTEAFF	TGCAGTGCTAGAGAGGACAGGGGAAGGACTGAAGCTTTCTTT
many	17	TRBV18	-	TRBJ1-1	CASSLLDSSGWNTEAFF	TGTGCCAGCTCACTACTGGACTCCTCCGGGTGGAACACTGAAGCTTTCTTT
many	16	TRBV9	TRBD2	TRBJ2-1	CASSARLAGGYNEQFF	TGTGCCAGCAGCGCCAGACTAGCGGGAGGCTACAATGAGCAGTTCTTC
few	17	TRBV29-1	TRBD1	TRBJ2-2	CSVEVRPGTVNTGELFF	TGCAGCGTTGAAGTCCGGCCAGGGACAGTTAACACCGGGGAGCTGTTTTTT
few	13	TRBV6-1	-	TRBJ1-3	CASILRAGNTIYF	TGTGCCAGCATACTCAGGGCTGGAAACACCATATATTTT
many	14	TRBV11-2	-	TRBJ2-3	CASSLDLGWTKGYF	TGTGCCAGCAGCTTAGATCTTGGTTGGACAAAGGGGTATTTT
many	11	TRBV6-2/TRBV6-3	-	TRBJ2-7	CASRRIYEQYF	TGTGCCAGCAGACGTATCTACGAGCAGTACTTC
-	18	TRBV29-1	TRBD2	TRBJ2-3	CSARGLAGGPLSTDTQYF	TGCAGCGCTAGGGGACTAGCGGGAGGCCCTTTAAGCACAGATACGCAGTATTTT
many	14	TRBV5-4	-	TRBJ2-7	CASSLATGSSEQYF	TGTGCCAGCAGCTTGGCTACGGGGTCCTCCGAGCAGTACTTC
many	15	TRBV20-1	TRBD1	TRBJ1-5	CSARTGGISNQPQHF	TGCAGTGCAAGGACAGGGGGTATAAGCAATCAGCCCCAGCATTTT
many	17	TRBV7-3	TRBD2	TRBJ2-1	CASSLFVGGRARDEQFF	TGTGCCAGCAGCTTATTTGTCGGCGGGAGGGCGAGGGATGAGCAGTTCTTC
-	14	TRBV12-3/TRBV12-4	TRBD2	TRBJ2-2	CASSLAGGPGELFF	TGTGCCAGCAGTCTAGCGGGAGGGCCCGGGGAGCTGTTTTTT
many	16	TRBV12-3/TRBV12-4	TRBD2	TRBJ2-3	CASSRTSGSGADTQYF	TGTGCCAGCAGTCGGACTAGCGGGAGTGGGGCAGATACGCAGTATTTT
many	15	TRBV21-1	-	TRBJ1-3	CASSKNESSGNTIYF	TGTGCCAGCAGCAAAAACGAGAGCTCTGGAAACACCATATATTTT
-	15	TRBV29-1	TRBD2	TRBJ2-3	CSALGLAGGTDTQYF	TGCAGCGCCCTGGGACTAGCGGGAGGCACAGATACGCAGTATTTT
many	12	TRBV18	-	TRBJ2-1	CASSPGRNEQFF	TGTGCCAGCTCACCAGGTAGGAATGAGCAGTTCTTC
few	15	TRBV27	-	TRBJ2-3	CASSFSGGSTDTQYF	TGTGCCAGCAGTTTTTCCGGGGGAAGCACAGATACGCAGTATTTT
many	14	TRBV29-1	-	TRBJ1-1	CSVAPARDPTEAFF	TGCAGCGTTGCCCCAGCCAGGGATCCCACTGAAGCTTTCTTT
many	11	TRBV19	-	TRBJ1-2	CASSNMNGYTF	TGTGCCAGTTCGAATATGAATGGCTACACCTTC
-	13	TRBV25-1	TRBD1	TRBJ2-4	CASSRGAKNIQYF	TGTGCCAGCAGCAGGGGGGCCAAAAACATTCAGTACTTC
many	14	TRBV5-4	TRBD1	TRBJ1-1	CASSLDRGWAEAFF	TGTGCCAGCAGCTTGGACAGGGGTTGGGCTGAAGCTTTCTTT
many	16	TRBV20-1	-	TRBJ1-1	CSANKPKDVGNTEAFF	TGCAGTGCCAACAAACCCAAAGATGTGGGGAACACTGAAGCTTTCTTT
many	15	TRBV4-3	-	TRBJ2-1	CASSQDLPGYNEQFF	TGCGCCAGCAGCCAAGACCTCCCGGGCTACAATGAGCAGTTCTTC
few	18	TRBV21-1	-	TRBJ2-7	CASSKVRGRAPLVSEQYF	TGTGCCAGCAGCAAAGTAAGGGGGAGGGCGCCCCTTGTTTCCGAGCAGTACTTC
many	15	TRBV12-3/TRBV12-4	-	TRBJ2-1	CASSFVAGNYNEQFF	TGTGCCAGCAGTTTCGTGGCGGGGAACTACAATGAGCAGTTCTTC
few	17	TRBV4-1	-	TRBJ2-3	CASSQDRRARSTDTQYF	TGCGCCAGCAGCCAAGATCGACGGGCGAGGAGCACAGATACGCAGTATTTT